The rows below give T cell receptor beta chains drawn from one sample of a study of T cell responses to AZD1222 COVID-19 vaccine. Sequencing used immunoSEQ multiplex PCR; TCRdb keeps in-frame clones, though not all of them. The table lists more than 95,000 clones, approximately 88% of them singletons. Source: peripheral blood, taken on day 0 of AZD1222 vaccination. The receptors shown here come from an adult in good health. Each CDR3 is given with its conserved first and last residue. The D gene is left open where the match is weak. A clone size is listed for some rows: how often the clone was seen (once, few, many), or a class if it is expanded.

-	TRBV27	-	TRBJ2-7	CASSLSRDTQKGEQYF	TGTGCCAGCAGTTTATCGAGGGACACCCAGAAAGGGGAGCAGTACTTC
-	TRBV5-1	-	TRBJ2-3	CASSLSSPITDTQYF	TGCGCCAGCAGCCTTAGTAGCCCGATCACAGATACGCAGTATTTT
-	TRBV9	-	TRBJ1-2	CASSVRAAYGYTF	TGTGCCAGCAGCGTGCGGGCGGCCTATGGCTACACCTTC
few	TRBV7-9	-	TRBJ2-5	CASSSRLNQETQYF	TGTGCCAGCAGCTCAAGGCTTAATCAAGAGACCCAGTACTTC
once	TRBV7-6	TRBD2	TRBJ2-5	CASSSTSGYQETQYF	TGTGCCAGCAGCTCGACTAGCGGGTACCAAGAGACCCAGTACTTC
-	TRBV11-2	-	TRBJ2-1	CASSLGQVGQFF	TGTGCCAGCAGCTTAGGACAGGTAGGACAGTTCTTC
-	TRBV21-1	-	TRBJ2-1	CARTPIDRGRDNEQFF	TGTGCCAGAACCCCCATTGATAGGGGAAGGGACAATGAGCAGTTCTTC
-	TRBV6-5	TRBD1	TRBJ2-7	CASSYSDRGYEQYF	TGTGCCAGCAGTTACTCGGACAGGGGTTACGAGCAGTACTTC
once	TRBV27	TRBD2	TRBJ2-7	CASSLSSGRASYEQYF	TGTGCCAGCAGTTTATCGTCCGGGAGGGCCTCCTACGAGCAGTACTTC
-	TRBV28	TRBD1	TRBJ1-5	CASMGGEGAQGNQPQHF	TGTGCCAGTATGGGTGGGGAGGGGGCGCAGGGCAATCAGCCCCAGCATTTT
few	TRBV7-8	-	TRBJ2-5	CASSRGGNREETQYF	TGTGCCAGCAGCCGAGGGGGGAATAGGGAAGAGACCCAGTACTTC
-	TRBV25-1	-	TRBJ1-1	CASSEPEAAGNTEAFF	TGTGCCAGCAGTGAACCGGAGGCGGCCGGGAACACTGAAGCTTTCTTT
-	TRBV19	-	TRBJ1-1	CASSTGRGGTEAFF	TGTGCCAGTAGTACGGGCCGGGGGGGCACTGAAGCTTTCTTT
-	TRBV6-2/TRBV6-3	TRBD1	TRBJ2-1	CASSPSDRGQRNEQFF	TGTGCCAGCAGCCCCTCGGACAGGGGGCAGCGCAATGAGCAGTTCTTC
-	TRBV4-1	TRBD2	TRBJ2-5	CASSSWTSGGTLQETQYF	TGCGCCAGCAGCTCGTGGACTAGCGGGGGTACATTGCAAGAGACCCAGTACTTC
-	TRBV7-3	-	TRBJ1-2	CASSLSPASYGYTF	TGTGCCAGCAGCTTATCGCCAGCCAGTTATGGCTACACCTTC
-	TRBV5-1	-	TRBJ2-7	CASSETPGYYEQYF	TGCGCCAGCAGCGAGACGCCAGGATACTACGAGCAGTACTTC
once	TRBV11-2	TRBD1	TRBJ1-3	CASSLGRGTAGNTIYF	TGTGCCAGCAGCTTAGGTCGCGGGACAGCAGGAAACACCATATATTTT
few	TRBV27	TRBD2	TRBJ2-5	CASSLSSSGRLRGETQYF	TGTGCCAGCAGTTTAAGTTCTAGCGGGAGGTTACGGGGAGAGACCCAGTACTTC
-	TRBV5-1	-	TRBJ2-7	CASSLRTPTYEQYF	TGCGCCAGCAGCTTACGGACACCGACCTACGAGCAGTACTTC
-	TRBV6-5	-	TRBJ2-5	CASSRTTLESQYF	TGTGCCAGCAGTCGGACGACCCTGGAGAGCCAGTACTTC
-	TRBV19	-	TRBJ1-1	CASSMIPTVNTEAFF	TGTGCCAGTAGTATGATTCCGACAGTTAACACTGAAGCTTTCTTT
-	TRBV11-2	-	TRBJ2-3	CASSSPGIDTQYF	TGTGCCAGCAGCTCCCCGGGAATAGATACGCAGTATTTT
-	TRBV24-1	TRBD2	TRBJ2-7	CATSPGTSGYYEQYF	TGTGCCACCAGTCCCGGGACTAGCGGATACTACGAGCAGTACTTC
-	TRBV19	TRBD1	TRBJ2-1	CASGRGLVEQFF	TGTGCCAGCGGCAGGGGGTTGGTAGAGCAGTTCTTC
-	TRBV6-2/TRBV6-3	-	TRBJ2-7	CASSYYRAYEQYF	TGTGCCAGCAGTTACTACAGGGCATACGAGCAGTACTTC
once	TRBV18	-	TRBJ2-6	CASSPPISGANVLTF	TGTGCCAGCTCACCACCCATCTCTGGGGCCAACGTCCTGACTTTC
few	TRBV30	-	TRBJ2-7	CALQGQVSEQYF	TGTGCCTTACAGGGCCAGGTGAGCGAGCAGTACTTC
-	TRBV18	-	TRBJ1-1	CASSLKQTRAEAFF	TGTGCCAGCTCACTTAAACAGACACGGGCTGAAGCTTTCTTT
-	TRBV7-9	-	TRBJ2-7	CASSLSATGSYEQYF	TGTGCCAGCAGCTTATCCGCGACAGGTTCCTACGAGCAGTACTTC
-	TRBV28	-	TRBJ2-1	CASSLTGLTSYNEQFF	TGTGCCAGCAGCTTAACAGGACTAACCTCCTACAATGAGCAGTTCTTC
-	TRBV7-8	TRBD2	TRBJ2-7	CASSLSLNPLAGGPLSYEQYF	TGTGCCAGCAGCTTAAGTCTAAACCCCCTAGCGGGAGGGCCCCTCTCCTACGAGCAGTACTTC
-	TRBV4-1	-	TRBJ1-3	CASSQYKGGSGNTIYF	TGCGCCAGCAGCCAGTATAAAGGGGGCTCTGGAAACACCATATATTTT
-	TRBV28	TRBD1	TRBJ1-4	CASSSLGTGEQKLFF	TGTGCCAGCAGTTCTCTCGGGACAGGGGAGCAAAAACTGTTTTTT
-	TRBV18	TRBD2	TRBJ2-2	CASSPPTSGRSTGELFF	TGTGCCAGCTCACCACCGACTAGCGGGAGGAGCACCGGGGAGCTGTTTTTT
-	TRBV18	TRBD1	TRBJ1-4	CASSERQGANEKLFF	TGTGCCAGCTCGGAGAGACAGGGGGCGAATGAAAAACTGTTTTTT
-	TRBV7-2	-	TRBJ2-1	CASSPPGPDEQFF	TGTGCCAGCAGCCCGCCTGGGCCCGATGAGCAGTTCTTC
-	TRBV24-1	-	TRBJ2-3	CATGRTDTQYF	TGTGCCACCGGCCGCACAGATACGCAGTATTTT
-	TRBV4-3	TRBD2	TRBJ2-6	CASSRGTSEAGANVLTF	TGCGCCAGCAGCCGAGGGACTAGTGAGGCTGGGGCCAACGTCCTGACTTTC
-	TRBV7-9	-	TRBJ2-7	CASSSIPEANYEQYF	TGTGCCAGCAGTTCGATTCCTGAGGCGAACTACGAGCAGTACTTC
once	TRBV7-2	-	TRBJ2-3	CASSLSRGTDTQYF	TGTGCCAGCAGCTTATCACGAGGCACAGATACGCAGTATTTT
-	TRBV6-2/TRBV6-3	TRBD2	TRBJ2-7	CASSTGLAGAREQYF	TGTGCCAGCAGTACCGGACTAGCGGGAGCACGGGAGCAGTACTTC
-	TRBV3-1/TRBV3-2	-	TRBJ1-2	CASSPREGFFYGYTF	TGTGCCAGCAGCCCGAGGGAGGGCTTCTTCTATGGCTACACCTTC
-	TRBV3-1/TRBV3-2	-	TRBJ2-2	CASSQLSGELFF	TGTGCCAGCAGCCAACTCTCCGGGGAGCTGTTTTTT
-	TRBV9	TRBD1	TRBJ2-3	CASSPRLQGARVDTQYF	TGTGCCAGCAGCCCCAGACTACAGGGGGCGCGGGTGGATACGCAGTATTTT
-	TRBV6-5	-	TRBJ1-1	CASRLSGKNTEAFF	TGTGCCAGCAGGCTGTCTGGGAAGAACACTGAAGCTTTCTTT
once	TRBV2	-	TRBJ2-7	CATTEGTRSSYEQYF	TGTGCCACGACCGAAGGAACCAGGAGCTCCTACGAGCAGTACTTC
-	TRBV6-2/TRBV6-3	-	TRBJ2-5	CASSYSGFRETQYF	TGTGCCAGCAGTTACTCCGGGTTTCGGGAGACCCAGTACTTC
-	TRBV12-2	-	TRBJ2-5	CASRFFDRGRSETQYF	TGTGCAAGTCGCTTTTTCGACAGGGGGCGGTCAGAGACCCAGTACTTC
-	TRBV7-9	-	TRBJ2-5	CASSPPLKETQYF	TGTGCCAGCAGCCCACCCTTGAAAGAGACCCAGTACTTC
-	TRBV5-1	-	TRBJ1-4	CASRKEGNEKLFF	TGCGCCAGCAGAAAAGAGGGGAATGAAAAACTGTTTTTT
-	TRBV3-1/TRBV3-2	-	TRBJ2-7	CASSQVVGGCSYEQYF	TGTGCCAGCAGCCAAGTTGTCGGGGGCTGCAGCTACGAGCAGTACTTC
-	TRBV2	-	TRBJ1-2	CASSPGGGYTF	TGTGCCAGCAGCCCGGGTGGGGGCTACACCTTC
-	TRBV18	TRBD1	TRBJ2-7	CASSPGTGPGEQYF	TGTGCCAGCTCTCCCGGGACAGGTCCGGGAGAGCAGTACTTC
-	TRBV6-2/TRBV6-3	-	TRBJ2-3	CASSKRIGQTTDTQYF	TGTGCCAGCAGCAAACGGATCGGACAGACCACAGATACGCAGTATTTT
-	TRBV19	-	TRBJ2-7	CASSIQGRSYEQYF	TGTGCCAGTAGTATCCAGGGGCGGTCCTACGAGCAGTACTTC
-	TRBV28	TRBD1	TRBJ2-7	CASSPGQGGSYEQYF	TGTGCCAGCAGTCCTGGACAGGGCGGCTCCTACGAGCAGTACTTC
-	TRBV3-1/TRBV3-2	-	TRBJ2-2	CASSSRPHTGELFF	TGTGCCAGCAGCTCCCGACCCCACACCGGGGAGCTGTTTTTT
-	TRBV24-1	-	TRBJ2-3	CATSENPGLVDTQYF	TGTGCCACCAGTGAAAATCCGGGACTTGTAGATACGCAGTATTTT
-	TRBV19	-	TRBJ1-6	CASSLTGINSPLHF	TGTGCCAGTAGTCTAACAGGGATCAATTCACCCCTCCACTTT